The 16 T cell receptor beta chains listed next were all sequenced from one sample in a study of T cell responses to AZD1222 COVID-19 vaccine. The data were produced by immunoSEQ multiplex PCR, yet TCRdb's version contains in-frame clones alone and is incomplete. The table includes 100,000 to 150,000 clones, around 87% detected once. The sample was peripheral blood, taken on day 0 of AZD1222 vaccination. The origin of the receptors is an adult in good health.

CDR3 DNA: TGCGCCAGCAGCTCAAGGGGGTCTAACACCGGGGAGCTGTTTTTT. The encoded protein is CASSSRGSNTGELFF. The gene calls are TRBV5-1 and TRBJ2-2; possibly TRBD1 for D (6 bases). V dropped 3 bases and J dropped 2 bases, with 11 bases sitting between them. Germline V CDR1 and CDR2: SGHRS, YFSETQ. The length of the CDR3 is 15 residues.

The gene calls are TRBV28 and TRBJ2-1, with 10 bases aligning to TRBD2. Germline V CDR1 and CDR2: MDHEN, SYDVKM. Unmatched junction bases numbered 18, after V lost 7 bases and J lost 0 bases. The CDR3 sequence is 20 residues long. The CDR3 region is CASKESLAGGWKFSYNEQFF. CDR3 in DNA: TGTGCCAGCAAAGAATCCTTAGCGGGAGGTTGGAAATTCTCCTACAATGAGCAGTTCTTC.

The chain recombines TRBV10-3 with TRBJ2-7, with 8 positions matching TRBD1. CDR1 is ENHRY, CDR2 SYGVKD, per germline. The CDR3 consists of 17 residues. V was clipped by 0 bases and J by 1 base; unmatched bases: 8. CDR3 sequence (DNA): TGTGCCATCAGTGAGTCGATCTGGTGGACAGGGTCCTACGAGCAGTACTTC. Translated, it gives CAISESIWWTGSYEQYF.

V usage is TRBV9 and J usage is TRBJ2-3, with 7 bases fitting TRBD1. This CDR3 has 14 amino acids. Germline trimming cut 5 bases from V and 2 bases from J; bases unmatched to any gene: 5. The germline V gene encodes CDR1 SGDLS and CDR2 YYNGEE. The CDR3 is CASSSGTVTDTQYF. The CDR3 coding sequence is TGTGCCAGCAGTTCCGGGACAGTCACAGATACGCAGTATTTT.

CDR3: CASSLWTSGSGELFF. The CDR3 DNA sequence: TGTGCCAGCAGTTTATGGACTAGCGGGAGCGGGGAGCTGTTTTTT. The chain couples TRBV28 to TRBJ2-2, with TRBD2 matching 12 bases. CDR1 MDHEN and CDR2 SYDVKM come from the germline V gene. The V segment lost 0 bases and the J segment 7 bases; nucleotides outside the gene matches: 0. This CDR3 has 15 amino acids.

The rearrangement joins TRBV9 to TRBJ2-1, with TRBD2 matching 15 bases. Germline loops: CDR1 SGDLS, CDR2 YYNGEE. This CDR3 comprises 15 residues. Unmatched junction bases numbered 5, after V lost 4 bases and J lost 9 bases. The CDR3 DNA sequence: TGTGCCAGCAGCTCACGGACTAGCGGGAGGGTTGAGCAGTTCTTC. Translation gives CASSSRTSGRVEQFF.

In nucleotides, the CDR3 is TGTGCCAGTAGTATATTGGGGGAGGGGGACATTCAGTACTTC. It specifies CASSILGEGDIQYF. The gene calls are TRBV19 and TRBJ2-4; the D gene is possibly TRBD2 (7 bases). V shed 2 bases and J shed 8 bases, with 13 bases lying between them. The germline gives CDR1 LNHDA, CDR2 SQIVND (reference sequence). CDR3 length: 14 residues.

The chain recombines TRBV10-3 with TRBJ2-2; 14 bases align to TRBD2. The CDR3 runs 18 residues. V trimming: 6 bases; J trimming: 0 bases; junction bases outside the gene matches: 6. Germline assignment: CDR1 ENHRY and CDR2 SYGVKD. In DNA form, the CDR3 reads TGTGCCATCAGGCGGACTAGCGGGAGGAGTCCGAACACCGGGGAGCTGTTTTTT. Its translation is CAIRRTSGRSPNTGELFF.

V usage is TRBV6-1 and J usage is TRBJ1-5; tentative D call: TRBD1 (6 bases). Germline CDR1 is MNHNS and CDR2 is SASEGT. V dropped 3 bases and J dropped 2 bases, with 11 bases sitting between them. The CDR3 runs 15 residues. The CDR3 DNA is TGTGCCAGCAGTGACCGGGGGGCGCGCAATCAGCCCCAGCATTTT. Amino acid sequence: CASSDRGARNQPQHF.

The V call is TRBV5-6, the J call TRBJ2-7; D uncertain. CDR1 SGHDT and CDR2 YYEEEE come from the germline V gene. This CDR3 is built from 11 residues. V lost 1 base and J 4 bases, leaving 3 bases between the germline ends. CDR3 in amino acids: CASSLFYEQYF. The CDR3 DNA is TGTGCCAGCAGCTTGTTTTACGAGCAGTACTTC.

The rearrangement links TRBV7-9 to TRBJ1-3; D is unclear. Germline loops: CDR1 SEHNR, CDR2 FQNEAQ (reference sequence). V was trimmed by 1 base and J by 2 bases, leaving 6 bases between them. The CDR3 length is 14 residues. The CDR3 region has the DNA TGTGCCAGCAGCTTAGGGTGGACTGGAAACACCATATATTTT. As protein: CASSLGWTGNTIYF. Using reference TRBV7-9 and TRBJ1-3 for the parts outside the CDR3, the full variable domain is DTGVSQNPRHKITKRGQNVTFRCDPISEHNRLYWYRQTLGQGPEFLTYFQNEAQLEKSRLLSDRFSAERPKGSFSTLEIQRTEQGDSAMYLCASSLGWTGNTIYFGEGSWLTVV.

V usage is TRBV30 and J usage is TRBJ1-1, with a weak D call TRBD1 (6 bases). The V and J ends lost 0 bases and 7 bases respectively, with 18 bases between them. Germline loops: CDR1 GTSNPN, CDR2 SVGIG (reference sequence). The CDR3 length is 15 residues. CDR3 loop: CAWSVSDRMGGEAFF. CDR3 DNA sequence: TGTGCCTGGAGTGTCTCCGACAGGATGGGCGGTGAAGCTTTCTTT.

A note on this clone: The same CDR3 can be traced to other DNA sequences in this sample. The genes are TRBV7-2 and TRBJ2-7; D is undetermined. Trimming left V 4 bases short and J 0 bases short, with 4 bases between. CDR1 SGHTA and CDR2 FQGNSA come from the germline V gene. The CDR3 runs 12 residues. Written as DNA, the CDR3 is TGTGCCAGCAGCTCTAGCTCCTACGAGCAGTACTTC. Its protein is CASSSSSYEQYF.

The genes are TRBV7-9 and TRBJ1-3; TRBD1 matches at 10 bases. Germline-derived CDR1 and CDR2 are SEHNR and FQNEAQ (reference sequence). The CDR3 extends over 15 amino acids. Unmatched junction bases numbered 10, after V lost 5 bases and J lost 9 bases. CDR3 amino acids: CASSPGGTGAFTIYF. The CDR3 bases are TGTGCCAGCAGCCCAGGGGGGACAGGGGCTTTCACCATATATTTT.

This chain connects TRBV2 to TRBJ2-1, with a weak D call TRBD2 (6 bases). Germline V lookup: CDR1 SNHLY, CDR2 FYNNEI. The length of the CDR3 is 14 residues. The V gene lost 8 bases and the J gene lost 2 bases, with 13 bases spanning the gap. The CDR3 bases are TGTGCCAGCGCCCCGGGACTCACCTACAATGAGCAGTTCTTC. Translated: CASAPGLTYNEQFF.

This clone was seen only a few times. The chain joins TRBV18 to TRBJ1-5; D gene ambiguous. From germline, CDR1 is KGHSH and CDR2 LQKENI. CDR3 length: 16 residues. The germline V and J ends were trimmed by 0 bases and 1 base, with 10 bases remaining between them. This CDR3 is CASSPPGSTSNQPQHF. CDR3 DNA sequence: TGTGCCAGCTCACCACCTGGGTCCACAAGCAATCAGCCCCAGCATTTT.